This TCR beta chain is from a study of identical twins (dated by TCRdb to the mid-2010s). At the level of the whole study: To test whether fetal clonotypes persist, the study used deep sequencing on TCR alpha and beta repertoires from monozygotic twins, unrelated adults of various ages, and cord blood. Replicate twin experiments were performed at different times using different library preparation protocols to rule out contamination. What the authors observed across the whole study: In beta out-of-frame sequences, excess twin sharing was weaker, because having fewer shared sequences lowered the signal-to-noise ratio. Invariant T cells such as MAIT and iNKT could partly confound zero-insertion analyses, though diverse VJ usage argued against this for most clonotypes. In monozygotic twins, recombination models systematically underestimated out-of-frame TCR alpha sharing, but the models matched the sharing seen between unrelated individuals. Because the same donors could not be followed over many years, the conclusions relied on cross-sectional statistical analysis. Fewer insertions were carried by abundant cord blood beta clonotypes; a weaker similar trend was observed in young adult naive repertoires, while no such trend was observed in memory repertoires. Out-of-frame TCR alpha sequences shared between twins showed an excess of low generation-probability sequences compared with coincidental sharing between unrelated individuals.

The library relied on 5' RACE. The sequencer was an Illumina HiSeq 2000. A universal primer binding site was introduced by template switching, and a unique molecular identifier was present in the final cDNA, enabling accurate counting of TCR cDNA molecules. Specific primers in the conserved constant-segment region were used to synthesize first-strand cDNA for TCR alpha and beta chains. To control for contamination, each cDNA library was double barcoded with a SMART-Mk sample barcode plus Illumina barcodes. TruSeq adapter sequences along with Illumina sample barcodes were introduced in two successive PCR steps. Sequencing of the TCR alpha and beta cDNA libraries was done on the Illumina HiSeq platform using custom primers. As for the authors' bioinformatics: MiGEC processed the raw reads to extract unique molecular identifiers, while MiXCR was used to determine the CDR3 positions. Recombination models were inferred per individual with the repgenHMM and IGoR tools using an EM algorithm. The analysis of shared clonotypes was done with the tcR package in R, with sharing normalized by the product of cloneset sizes. To study raw recombination free of thymic and clonal selection effects, out-of-frame nonproductive sequences were analyzed. TCRdb applied fastp at Q25 and MiXCR to the public reads, then kept only in-frame beta chains. Rows with one shared CDR3 protein collapse into an entry with the most common genes and DNA. Here the V and J calls rest on TCRdb's processing, not on the authors' analysis. The sample yields 690,000 or so distinct CDR3 sequences; around 6% were counted once. Approximately 1.6% of the sample is taken by the ten largest.

This clonotype was detected a few times. Its cognate antigen has yet to be identified. Nothing much larger sits one base from this clone, and base qualities are not available. CDR1 and CDR2 were assigned from the germline V gene (reference sequence) as LNHDA and SQIVND. Trimming takes 4 bases from V and 6 bases from J, and the germline ends sit 4 bases apart. The CDR3 starts with the cysteine, ends with the phenylalanine, and has 11 residues. The CDR3 DNA has 33 bases and is translated from base 1. All donors were healthy Caucasians. Three unrelated non-twin adults were also sequenced: a male aged 18 to 30, a male aged 50 to 60 and a female aged 50 to 60. Miltenyi CD45RO+ enrichment and human naive T-cell isolation kits were used to isolate memory (CD45RO+) and naive T cells from PBMC.

The origin of this receptor is a young man in good health. Source material: naive T cells sorted from blood. This specimen's cell subset or site label, interpreted: cells isolated with a human naive T-cell isolation kit. In this chain, TRBV19 is recombined with TRBJ1-5; confidence is insufficient to name the D gene. Read as DNA, the sequence is TGTGCCAGTAGTAATGGTCAGCCCCAGCATTTT. It encodes CASSNGQPQHF.